This T cell receptor (beta chain) was identified in a study of T-cell reconstitution after alpha-beta-depleted transplantation in children. This clonotype was seen more than once but under ten times. Its specificity is unknown. Unique molecular identifiers tagged the TCRbeta library. TCRdb itself ran the PCR reads through MiXCR, one entry per CDR3 protein. Here the sample spans about 460,000 distinct CDR3 sequences, 9.5% to 12% being singletons. General study findings and limits: Expanded graft clones numbering several hundred reportedly gave rise to alpha-beta T cells about two months after transplant.

Germline lookup yields CDR1 LGHNA and CDR2 YSLEER. The CDR3 totals 14 residues. V was shortened by 0 bases and J by 5 bases, with 11 bases between the two germline ends. This chain joins TRBV4-3 and TRBJ2-7, with D unclear. Here the sequenced sample was PBMCs, mostly from graft donor cells, taken 180 days after TCRalphabeta/CD19-depleted stem cell transplant. This receptor was identified in a female patient between 2 and 10 years old who had a stem cell transplant for aplastic anemia, so the T cells may come from the graft donor. Here the CDR3 DNA reads TGCGCCAGCAGCCAAGAGGATACTGGAAACGAGCAGTACTTC. Amino acid sequence: CASSQEDTGNEQYF.